This T cell receptor beta chain derives from a study of a mutant IDH1 vaccine in newly diagnosed glioma. The assay was immunoSEQ multiplex PCR, and TCRdb's table has in-frame clones only and misses some. The sample contains 77,000 or so clones, approximately 85% of which appear only once. Time point given: week 23, last vaccination. Doses of 300 ug of mutant IDH1 20-mer peptide were given with topical imiquimod. This CDR3 has 17 residues. Note on this clone: Its specificity is unknown.

Source: PBMCs, taken from a glioma patient whose treatment included an IDH1 peptide vaccine. This chain joins TRBV21-1 and TRBJ2-2; the listed D gene, TRBD1, was not tested against the DNA. TRBV21-1 is described as a pseudogene. The receptor was derived from a woman in her forties or fifties with glioma. In DNA form, the CDR3 reads TGTGCCAGCAGCTCCCGGGACAGGGGGCTGGGCACCGGGGAGCTGTTTTTT. Translation: CASSSRDRGLGTGELFF.